These 11 T cell receptor beta chains originate from one sample sequenced in a study of OX40 agonist ivuxolimab in advanced cancers. The library was made by the immunoSEQ multiplex PCR assay. The source is immuneACCESS, and TCRdb retained only in-frame sequences with V and J called. Part of the clones is not carried over; for the studies checked, unresolved V genes explain less than half of this, and the remainder is unexplained. The sample table lists about 80,000 clones, 85% to 95% of them with a count of one. Of the sample, approximately 10% is held by the ten largest clones. The sequencing here drew on CD4+ or CD8+ T cells sorted from blood, taken in a trial of the OX40 agonist ivuxolimab. The receptor set was obtained from an adult with an advanced solid tumor such as melanoma, head and neck, liver or kidney cancer.

The J gene is TRBJ2-5, the V gene TRBV7-9; possibly TRBD1 for D (5 bases). V lost 5 bases to trimming and J lost 10 bases, with 17 bases between them. This CDR3 is 13 amino acids long. CDR1 is SEHNR, CDR2 FQNEAQ, per germline (reference sequence). The CDR3 loop is CASSQGSGWDQYF. CDR3 nucleotide sequence: TGTGCCAGCAGCCAGGGTTCGGGTTGGGACCAGTACTTC.

The chain employs TRBV4-1 and TRBJ2-5; TRBD1 is a possible D gene (5 bases). Germline CDR1 reads MGHRA; CDR2 reads YSYEKL. With 1 base removed from V and 4 bases from J, the gap between germline ends came to 16 bases. This CDR3 is built from 16 residues. CDR3 region: CASSQGRGPERETQYF. CDR3 DNA: TGCGCCAGCAGCCAAGGTAGGGGCCCGGAGAGAGAGACCCAGTACTTC.

The rearrangement uses TRBV11-2 and TRBJ1-2; 11 bases are shared with TRBD1. The germline CDR1 and CDR2 sequences are SGHAT and FQNNGV. The CDR3 extends over 14 amino acids. J lost 7 bases, V lost 4 bases, and 5 bases had no gene match. The CDR3 sequence is CASSSTGTGGGYTF. CDR3 sequence (DNA): TGTGCCAGCAGCTCTACCGGGACAGGGGGTGGCTACACCTTC. Together with reference TRBV11-2 and TRBJ1-2, the CDR3 gives the full variable domain: EAGVAQSPRYKIIEKRQSVAFWCNPISGHATLYWYQQILGQGPKLLIQFQNNGVVDDSQLPKDRFSAERLKGVDSTLKIQPAKLEDSAVYLCASSSTGTGGGYTFGSGTRLTVV.

The chain couples TRBV11-2 to TRBJ2-7, with D tentatively TRBD1 (6 bases). V was cut by 5 bases and J by 0 bases, with 11 bases left in between. This CDR3 is 14 amino acids long. Germline CDR1 is SGHAT and CDR2 is FQNNGV. CDR3 protein: CASSPRQVSYEQYF. The CDR3 region has the DNA TGTGCCAGCAGCCCCCGACAGGTCTCCTACGAGCAGTACTTC.

The chain joins TRBV10-3 to TRBJ1-1; 11 bases line up with TRBD1. This CDR3 spans 12 amino acids. Germline values: CDR1 ENHRY, CDR2 SYGVKD. V shed 8 bases, J shed 11 bases, and the junction held 7 bases outside the gene matches. This CDR3 is CAILRDRGTAFF. CDR3 nucleotides: TGTGCCATCTTACGGGACAGGGGGACGGCTTTCTTT.

The rearrangement uses TRBV13 and TRBJ2-5; TRBD1 agrees at 7 bases. CDR1 PRHDT and CDR2 FYEKMQ come from the germline V gene (reference sequence). There are 13 residues in the CDR3. The V gene end was trimmed by 5 bases and the J gene end by 3 bases; junction bases not matched to a gene: 3. CDR3 in amino acids: CASSTGVEETQYF. Here the CDR3 DNA reads TGTGCCAGCAGCACAGGGGTTGAAGAGACCCAGTACTTC.

The chain links TRBV7-9 to TRBJ2-7; D unclear. V shed 2 bases and J shed 3 bases, with 5 bases lying between them. The CDR3 spans 12 residues. Germline-derived CDR1 and CDR2 are SEHNR and FQNEAQ (reference sequence). The CDR3 region is CASSLSHYEQYF. CDR3 nucleotides: TGTGCCAGCAGCTTAAGTCACTACGAGCAGTACTTC.

V and J are TRBV11-3 and TRBJ2-1; D is unresolved. The CDR3 has 16 residues. Looked up from germline, CDR1 is SGHNT and CDR2 is YENEEA. The ends were cut back, 2 bases at V and 3 bases at J, with 14 bases in the middle. DNA of the CDR3: TGTGCCAGCAGCTTATCGGAGAGTCGGAACTACAATGAGCAGTTCTTC. Amino acid sequence: CASSLSESRNYNEQFF.

This clone was counted between two and nine times. J is TRBJ2-7 and V is TRBV7-9; 7 bases map to TRBD2. The CDR3 covers 12 residues. Germline values: CDR1 SEHNR, CDR2 FQNEAQ (reference sequence). J lost 6 bases, V lost 5 bases, and 4 bases had no gene match. In DNA, the CDR3 is TGTGCCAGCAGCCCCCCGGGGGGCGAGCAGTACTTC. Its protein product is CASSPPGGEQYF.

The chain has TRBV13 and TRBJ1-5; a possible D gene is TRBD1 (5 bases). The V end lost 0 bases, the J end lost 6 bases, and 12 bases lay between the germline ends. Germline assignment: CDR1 PRHDT and CDR2 FYEKMQ (reference sequence). The CDR3 length is 15 residues. This chain's CDR3 is CASSLGQAPAQPQHF. The CDR3 DNA reads as TGTGCCAGCAGCTTAGGACAGGCTCCGGCTCAGCCCCAGCATTTT. The full variable domain, with the rest looked up from reference TRBV13 and TRBJ1-5, is AAGVIQSPRHLIKEKRETATLKCYPIPRHDTVYWYQQGPGQDPQFLISFYEKMQSDKGSIPDRFSAQQFSDYHSELNMSSLELGDSALYFCASSLGQAPAQPQHFGDGTRLSIL.

V gene TRBV4-3 combines with J gene TRBJ2-7; 10 bases align to TRBD2. The CDR3 is made up of 15 amino acids. Germline trimming cut 1 base from V and 0 bases from J; bases unmatched to any gene: 0. The V gene's germline CDR1 is LGHNA and CDR2 YSLEER. DNA of the CDR3: TGCGCCAGCAGCCAAGGACTAGCGGGCTCCTACGAGCAGTACTTC. Its protein product is CASSQGLAGSYEQYF.